The clone carrying this T cell receptor beta chain was observed once. These data are taken from a study of blood T cell repertoires in COVID-19. Study overall: Collection of acute and convalescent COVID-19 samples took place in the United States, Italy and Spain. The analysed material was cDNA or gDNA that came from T cells, B-cell-depleted T cells, or PBMCs.

In the study's own analysis: Amplifying reference gene primers gave estimates of nucleated cell counts. Here immunoSEQ multiplex PCR was the method, and the copy in TCRdb shows in-frame clones only, minus some. That table supplies the V and J calls and clone size; D and trimming were determined from the DNA. The table has roughly 150,000 clones, around 85% seen once. Trimming shortened V by 3 bases and J by 7 bases, and 13 bases separated the two germline ends. The V gene's germline CDR1 is WNHNN and CDR2 SYGVQD (reference sequence). The CDR3 length is 14 residues. This sequence joins TRBV10-1 and TRBJ2-1, with D perhaps matching TRBD1 (6 bases). Sample: peripheral blood. This clonotype was obtained from a man aged 45-65 years with acute or convalescent COVID-19. In nucleotides, the CDR3 is TGCGCCAGCAGTGATACAGGGATTGGGAATGAGCAGTTCTTC. Its translation is CASSDTGIGNEQFF.